A selection of T cell receptor beta chains follows, all from one sample in a study of radiotherapy plus CTLA-4 blockade in lung cancer. Clones were read by immunoSEQ multiplex PCR, and TCRdb kept only the in-frame ones, dropping some. The sample has about 94,000 clones; about four fifths are singletons. Source: peripheral blood, taken from a patient treated with radiotherapy plus ipilimumab. Every receptor here comes from a human donor with non-small cell lung cancer that progressed on radiotherapy plus ipilimumab. CDR3s include the opening cysteine and the closing phenylalanine or tryptophan. The D gene is left open where the match is weak. A row's size may be missing; if present it is once, few, many or a size class.

J | size | V | D | DNA | CDR3
TRBJ2-1 | NA | TRBV5-1 | TRBD1 | TGCGCCAGCAGCTTGGATGAGGGGGCAGGGTACAATGAGCAGTTCTTC | CASSLDEGAGYNEQFF
TRBJ1-5 | NA | TRBV6-1 | TRBD1 | TGTGCCAGCAGCGGGGACAGGGGAAGCAATCAGCCCCAGCATTTT | CASSGDRGSNQPQHF
TRBJ2-3 | NA | TRBV7-8 | TRBD2 | TGTGCCAGCAGCGGGGCCCCGGTCGCGGGGGCAGATACGCAGTATTTT | CASSGAPVAGADTQYF
TRBJ2-5 | NA | TRBV27 | NA | TGTGCCAGCAGTTTATCGTTGGACAAGACCCAGTACTTC | CASSLSLDKTQYF
TRBJ2-3 | NA | TRBV5-1 | NA | TGCGCCAGCAGCTTAGACTTTACTAGCACAGATACGCAGTATTTT | CASSLDFTSTDTQYF
TRBJ1-4 | many | TRBV15 | NA | TGTGCCACCAGCGGTCAGGCGGGTGAAAAACTGTTTTTT | CATSGQAGEKLFF
TRBJ1-4 | NA | TRBV29-1 | NA | TGCAGCGTTGAAGTTACAGGGAAAAAACTGTTTTTT | CSVEVTGKKLFF
TRBJ2-1 | NA | TRBV11-2 | NA | TGTGCCAGCAGCTTAGATTACAGTTCCTACAATGAGCAGTTCTTC | CASSLDYSSYNEQFF
TRBJ2-2 | NA | TRBV10-2 | NA | TGCGCCAGCAGTGACGCGCTAGCAGACACCGGGGAGCTGTTTTTT | CASSDALADTGELFF
TRBJ2-5 | NA | TRBV7-9 | NA | TGTGCCAGCAGCTTTTTGTCTGAGACCCAGTACTTC | CASSFLSETQYF
TRBJ2-3 | NA | TRBV7-3 | NA | TGTGCCAGCAGCTTAACGGTTCCAGGAGTGCTCACAGATACGCAGTATTTT | CASSLTVPGVLTDTQYF
TRBJ2-5 | NA | TRBV19 | NA | TGTGCCAGTAGTTTCGGGAGCCAAGAGACCCAGTACTTC | CASSFGSQETQYF
TRBJ1-2 | NA | TRBV28 | NA | TGTGCCAGCAGTTTAGGTCAAAACTATGGCTACACCTTC | CASSLGQNYGYTF
TRBJ1-5 | NA | TRBV6-4 | NA | TGTGCCAGCGTACCCCAGGGACAAAATAGCAATCAGCCCCAGCATTTT | CASVPQGQNSNQPQHF
TRBJ2-7 | few | TRBV4-1 | NA | TGCGCCAGCAGCCGACCCGGGGCTGGACTCTACGAGCAGTACTTC | CASSRPGAGLYEQYF
TRBJ2-3 | NA | TRBV2 | NA | TGTGCCAGCAGTGTATCGGGTTACACAGATACGCAGTATTTT | CASSVSGYTDTQYF
TRBJ2-2 | NA | TRBV28 | TRBD1 | TGTGCCAGCAGCTACGACAGGGAGCCCGCGAACACCGGGGAGCTGTTTTTT | CASSYDREPANTGELFF
TRBJ2-1 | NA | TRBV2 | NA | TGTGCCAGCAGTGGGAACGATCCACGATACAATGAGCAGTTCTTC | CASSGNDPRYNEQFF
TRBJ2-2 | NA | TRBV4-2 | TRBD2 | TGTGCCAGCAGCCAAGAGCCGGCGGGACTAGCTGGTTTCGGGGAGCTGTTTTTT | CASSQEPAGLAGFGELFF
TRBJ1-5 | many | TRBV2 | NA | TGTGCCAGCAGTTGGGACGGCAATCAGCCCCAGCATTTT | CASSWDGNQPQHF
TRBJ2-7 | NA | TRBV7-9 | NA | TGTGCCAGCACCTTACCTCTCGGCGAGCAGTACTTC | CASTLPLGEQYF
TRBJ2-1 | NA | TRBV6-5 | NA | TGTGCCAGCAGACAGACAAAGATGTACAATGAGCAGTTCTTC | CASRQTKMYNEQFF
TRBJ1-1 | NA | TRBV30 | NA | TGTGCCTGGAGTGTATTTGGTTTGAACACTGAAGCTTTCTTT | CAWSVFGLNTEAFF